Below, 27 T cell receptor beta chains from the same sample are listed, as sequenced in a study of T cell repertoires in cytomegalovirus infection. These receptors' antigens are unknown. TCRdb called the reads again in MiXCR, with one record for every CDR3 protein. Of hundreds of thousands of distinct CDR3 sequences in the sample, about 39% are singletons; the top ten hold 43%. Here the sequenced sample was cultured PBMCs, taken from culture after CMV antigen stimulation. The receptors here all came from a human donor in good health (CMV status not recorded). Some clones in this sample may be carry-over from other donors' samples.

This chain joins TRBV15 and TRBJ2-3; possible D gene TRBD1, 5 bases. Trimming stripped 9 bases from V and 3 bases from J, with 13 bases between. The germline V gene encodes CDR1 LNHNV and CDR2 YYDKDF (reference sequence). The CDR3 spans 13 residues. CDR3 coding DNA: TGTGCCACTTCGAGAAGGGGAACAGATACGCAGTATTTT. Translated: CATSRRGTDTQYF.

The chain carries TRBV12-3 or TRBV12-4 and TRBJ1-2; 9 nucleotides match TRBD1. CDR3 length: 14 amino acids. V shed 3 bases and J 8 bases; nucleotides not matched to a gene: 7. CDR3 in DNA: TGTGCCAGCAGTTTGTCCGGGACAGGGTACGGCTACACCTTC. It is translated as CASSLSGTGYGYTF.

This clonotype was counted a few times. The rearrangement joins TRBV6-1 to TRBJ1-2; D ambiguous. V lost 2 bases and J lost 4, with 14 bases in between. This CDR3 is built from 15 residues. Germline CDR1 reads MNHNS; CDR2 reads SASEGT. The CDR3 DNA reads as TGTGCCAGCAGTGAAACTCAGGAAACCGTCTATGGCTACACCTTC. Translated: CASSETQETVYGYTF.

The table lists this clonotype with a few counts. This chain connects TRBV4-1 to TRBJ1-1; 8 bases match TRBD1. The CDR3 length is 18 residues. Germline V gene lookup returns CDR1 MGHRA and CDR2 YSYEKL. After removal of 5 bases from V and 1 base from J, the junction contained 15 bases not matched to a gene. CDR3 region: CASSNLGVGQVRNTEAFF. In DNA form, the CDR3 reads TGCGCCAGCAGCAACTTAGGCGTGGGACAGGTGAGGAACACTGAAGCTTTCTTT.

The rearrangement uses TRBV27 and TRBJ1-2, with a tentative D call TRBD1 (6 bases). The germline CDR1 and CDR2 sequences are MNHEY and SMNVEV (reference sequence). Trimming left V 5 bases short and J 6 bases short, with 19 bases between. The CDR3 length is 15 residues. CDR3 DNA sequence: TGTGCCAGCAGTACCTGGGGGCAGGGGTTAAATGGCTACACCTTC. It translates to CASSTWGQGLNGYTF.

This clonotype was found many times. V usage is TRBV7-2 and J usage is TRBJ2-7; TRBD1 might be the D (5 bases). CDR3 size: 16 residues. V was trimmed by 1 base and J by 1 base, leaving 14 bases between them. Germline V gene sequence: CDR1 SGHTA, CDR2 FQGNSA. The CDR3 loop reads CASSLGSADNSYEQYF. The CDR3 region has the DNA TGTGCCAGCAGCTTAGGGTCGGCGGACAATTCCTACGAGCAGTACTTC.

At least ten counts were recorded for this clonotype. The chain combines TRBV14 with TRBJ1-2; D is unclear. The CDR3 spans 14 residues. V was cut by 2 bases and J by 2 bases, with 9 bases left in between. Germline CDR1 is SGHDN and CDR2 is FVKESK. The CDR3 bases are TGTGCCAGCAGCCAACTAGACATAAACTATGGCTACACCTTC. It translates to CASSQLDINYGYTF.

The V and J genes are TRBV27 and TRBJ2-7; maybe TRBD2 (6 bases). V dropped 2 bases and J dropped 7 bases, with 15 bases sitting between them. The CDR3 totals 14 residues. Germline CDR1 is MNHEY and CDR2 is SMNVEV (reference sequence). CDR3 region: CASSLVAARREQYF. DNA of the CDR3: TGTGCCAGCAGTTTAGTAGCGGCCCGGAGGGAGCAGTACTTC.

The chain couples TRBV20-1 to TRBJ1-5; D uncertain. CDR1 DFQATT and CDR2 SNEGSKA come from the germline V gene (reference sequence). The CDR3 totals 12 residues. V was clipped by 3 bases and J by 1 base, with 4 bases between them. This chain's CDR3 is CSARASNQPQHF. Written as DNA, the CDR3 is TGCAGTGCTAGGGCGAGCAATCAGCCCCAGCATTTT.

Turning to this clonotype: Its ends do not fully match the called genes, so a read error is possible. V and J are TRBV4-3 and TRBJ2-1, with D perhaps TRBD1 (5 bases). The germline V gene encodes CDR1 LGHNA and CDR2 YSLEER. The CDR3 has 15 residues. CDR3 sequence reads: CASSQEGVSYNEQSF. The CDR3 DNA reads TGCGCCAGCAGCCAAGAAGGGGTTTCCTACAATGAGCAGTCCTTC.

V is TRBV6-6 and J is TRBJ1-1, with unresolved D. Germline V gene data show CDR1 as MNHNY and CDR2 as SVGAGI (reference sequence). V was clipped by 2 bases and J by 11 bases, with 15 bases between them. The CDR3 has 13 residues. The CDR3 loop is CASSYVTIVPAFF. CDR3 sequence (DNA): TGTGCCAGCAGTTACGTCACCATAGTCCCGGCTTTCTTT.

Only a few counts were recorded for this clonotype. The gene calls are TRBV7-2 and TRBJ2-3; the D gene is possibly TRBD2 (6 bases). Germline CDR1 and CDR2: SGHTA and FQGNSA. This CDR3 is 15 amino acids long. V gave up 1 base and J gave up 5 bases, with 13 bases separating them. The CDR3 reads CASSLESRDVDTQYF. Written as DNA, the CDR3 is TGTGCCAGCAGCTTAGAGTCGCGGGACGTAGATACGCAGTATTTT.

This clonotype was observed a few times. The CDR3 loop is CASSQYLAGENTGELFF. The CDR3 nucleotides read TGTGCCAGCAGTCAATACCTAGCGGGGGAGAACACCGGGGAGCTGTTTTTT. This chain connects TRBV6-1 to TRBJ2-2, with TRBD2 matching 10 bases. V lost 5 bases to trimming and J lost 1 base; unmatched junction nucleotides: 7. The germline gives CDR1 MNHNS, CDR2 SASEGT. The CDR3 loop spans 17 amino acids.

The V and J genes are TRBV7-9 and TRBJ2-7, with D possibly TRBD1 on 6 matching bases. From germline, CDR1 is SEHNR and CDR2 FQNEAQ (reference sequence). Deletions cut 5 bases from V and 6 bases from J, with 14 bases between. This CDR3 spans 13 amino acids. In nucleotides, the CDR3 is TGTGCCAGCAGCCTGACGGGACAATCCGAGCAGTACTTC. It yields the protein CASSLTGQSEQYF.

The chain recombines TRBV19 with TRBJ2-4, with D maybe TRBD1 (5 bases). CDR1 and CDR2 from the germline V gene are LNHDA and SQIVND (reference sequence). This CDR3 is 17 amino acids long. Trimming cost V 0 bases and J 0 bases, with 12 bases left between them. The CDR3 DNA follows: TGTGCCAGTAGTATAGACGCAGGGTCCTTAGCCAAAAACATTCAGTACTTC. Translated, it gives CASSIDAGSLAKNIQYF.

The genes are TRBV27 and TRBJ1-1; TRBD1 is a possible D gene (5 bases). The V gene's germline CDR1 is MNHEY and CDR2 SMNVEV (reference sequence). V lost 6 bases, J lost 2 bases, and 25 bases lay in between. The CDR3 sequence is 18 residues long. The CDR3 DNA is TGTGCCAGCAGCCGGGTGGGATTGGGGCGACTGAGAAACACTGAAGCTTTCTTT. Its protein product is CASSRVGLGRLRNTEAFF.

This sequence joins TRBV5-6 and TRBJ1-1, with D tentatively TRBD1 (6 bases). The CDR3 covers 14 residues. Trimming shortened V by 4 bases and J by 0 bases, and 10 bases separated the two germline ends. Germline CDR1 and CDR2: SGHDT and YYEEEE. The CDR3 nucleotides are TGTGCCAGCAGCGACAGGAATTTGAACACTGAAGCTTTCTTT. Translated, it gives CASSDRNLNTEAFF.

The CDR3 DNA follows: TGTGCCAGCAGGACAGGGGCCGATACGCAGTATTTT. Protein: CASRTGADTQYF. V usage is TRBV12-3 or TRBV12-4 and J usage is TRBJ2-3; TRBD1 agrees at 8 bases. The CDR3 contains 12 residues. The V gene end was trimmed by 6 bases and the J gene end by 6 bases; junction bases not matched to a gene: 2.

This chain joins TRBV28 and TRBJ2-5; 11 nucleotides match TRBD1. Trimming at V came to 6 bases and at J to 1 base, leaving 10 bases not matched to a gene. CDR3 size: 17 residues. Looked up from germline, CDR1 is MDHEN and CDR2 is SYDVKM. The CDR3, as DNA: TGTGCCAGCAGCCCAGGACAGGGGGCTTTCGGCCAAGAGACCCAGTACTTC. Encoded protein: CASSPGQGAFGQETQYF.

The chain is built from TRBV11-2 and TRBJ2-5, with TRBD2 matching over 7 bases. Trimming cost V 3 bases and J 4 bases; bases outside gene matches: 8. This CDR3 has 15 residues. The V gene's germline CDR1 is SGHAT and CDR2 FQNNGV. CDR3 nucleotides: TGTGCCAGCAGCTTCTCCCTGACTAGCCGAGAGACCCAGTACTTC. It specifies CASSFSLTSRETQYF.

The genes are TRBV27 and TRBJ1-5; D unresolved. Per germline, CDR1 MNHEY and CDR2 SMNVEV (reference sequence). Trimming cost V 5 bases and J 4 bases, with 6 bases left between them. The CDR3 runs 12 residues. The CDR3 DNA reads TGTGCCAGCAGTCCCATAAATCAGCCCCAGCATTTT. Its protein product is CASSPINQPQHF.

This sequence joins TRBV12-3 or TRBV12-4 and TRBJ1-1; D is perhaps TRBD1 (5 bases). The V end lost 5 bases, the J end lost 3 bases, and 10 bases lay between the germline ends. There are 13 residues in the CDR3. CDR3 in amino acids: CASSPRVDTEAFF. CDR3 DNA: TGTGCCAGCAGTCCCAGGGTGGACACTGAAGCTTTCTTT.

This clonotype was found a few times. The chain has TRBV27 and TRBJ2-1; D perhaps matches TRBD2 (6 bases). V was clipped by 8 bases and J by 6 bases, with 14 bases between them. CDR1 and CDR2 (germline): MNHEY, SMNVEV (reference sequence). There are 13 residues in the CDR3. CDR3 sequence (DNA): TGTGCCAGCGCTCCCCACGGGAGCAATGAGCAGTTCTTC. Translated: CASAPHGSNEQFF.

The chain combines TRBV7-2 with TRBJ2-7; D possibly corresponds to TRBD1 (6 bases). The J call is uncertain, as TRBJ2-1 better fits the DNA end. Germline CDR1 is SGHTA and CDR2 is FQGNSA. The CDR3 is made up of 14 amino acids. The CDR3 bases are TGTGCCAGCAGCTTAGCACGCCAGGGGTACGAGCAGTTCTTC. It encodes CASSLARQGYEQFF.

This clonotype was recorded a few times. The chain couples TRBV7-6 to TRBJ2-1, with 9 bases aligning to TRBD2. Per the germline V gene, CDR1 is SGHVS and CDR2 is FNYEAQ. The CDR3 sequence is 16 residues long. V was pared by 1 base and J by 10 bases, with 11 bases of the junction left unmatched. The CDR3 nucleotides are TGTGCCAGCAGCTTAGAGCGGGGGGATCCTTCGGTAGAGCAGTTCTTC. Translation: CASSLERGDPSVEQFF. Based on the CDR3 plus reference TRBV7-6 and TRBJ2-1, the full variable domain is GAGVSQSPRYKVTKRGQDVALRCDPISGHVSLYWYRQALGQGPEFLTYFNYEAQQDKSGLPNDRFSAERPEGSISTLTIQRTEQRDSAMYRCASSLERGDPSVEQFFGPGTRLTVL.

This rearrangement joins TRBV11-2 to TRBJ1-2; no clear D. Trimming stripped 4 bases from V and 0 bases from J, with 15 bases between. The CDR3 totals 16 residues. Germline assignment: CDR1 SGHAT and CDR2 FQNNGV. CDR3 protein: CASSYAPDRANYGYTF. The CDR3 nucleotides are TGTGCCAGCAGCTACGCCCCAGATAGAGCTAACTATGGCTACACCTTC. Full variable domain (missing parts from reference TRBV11-2 and TRBJ1-2): EAGVAQSPRYKIIEKRQSVAFWCNPISGHATLYWYQQILGQGPKLLIQFQNNGVVDDSQLPKDRFSAERLKGVDSTLKIQPAKLEDSAVYLCASSYAPDRANYGYTFGSGTRLTVV.

This clonotype was seen ten or more times. V and J are TRBV7-2 and TRBJ1-2; 8 nucleotides line up with TRBD1. Trimming removed 5 bases from V and 7 bases from J; junction bases left unmatched: 6. CDR3 size: 13 residues. CDR1 and CDR2 from the germline V gene are SGHTA and FQGNSA. CDR3 in amino acids: CASSPDRVSGYTF. CDR3 bases: TGTGCCAGCAGCCCGGACAGGGTATCTGGCTACACCTTC.